This TCR beta chain was recovered during a study of cytomegalovirus exposure and HLA in healthy donors. The germline CDR1 and CDR2 sequences are SGHTA and FQGNSA. This CDR3 contains 15 residues. V dropped 2 bases and J dropped 3 bases, with 8 bases sitting between them. Amplification used 60 Vbeta primers and 13 Jbeta primers. Repertoires were generated with immunoSEQ multiplex PCR, while TCRdb's copy carries only in-frame clones and drops some. This sample has 150,000 to 200,000 clones; around 80% occur once, and the top ten carry around 4.8%. Sample: PBMCs. The clonotype comes from a man aged 18 to 29 in good health and CMV-seronegative. The rearrangement uses TRBV7-2 and TRBJ1-6, with a possible D match to TRBD1 (5 bases). The CDR3 nucleotides read TGTGCCAGCAGCTTACAGACAGTCTATAATTCACCCCTCCACTTT. Its translation is CASSLQTVYNSPLHF.